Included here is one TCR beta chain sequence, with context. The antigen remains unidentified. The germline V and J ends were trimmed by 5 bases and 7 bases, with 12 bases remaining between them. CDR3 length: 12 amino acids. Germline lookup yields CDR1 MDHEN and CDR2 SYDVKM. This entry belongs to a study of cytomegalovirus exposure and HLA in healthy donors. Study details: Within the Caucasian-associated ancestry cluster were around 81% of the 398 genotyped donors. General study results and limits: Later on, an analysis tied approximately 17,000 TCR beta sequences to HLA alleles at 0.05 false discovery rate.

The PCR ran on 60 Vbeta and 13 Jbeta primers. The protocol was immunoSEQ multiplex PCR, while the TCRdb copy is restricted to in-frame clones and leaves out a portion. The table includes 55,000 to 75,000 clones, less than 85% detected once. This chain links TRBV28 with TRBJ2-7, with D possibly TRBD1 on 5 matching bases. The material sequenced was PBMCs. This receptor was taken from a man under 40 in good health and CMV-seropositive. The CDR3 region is CASSTPQGEQYF. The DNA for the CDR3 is TGTGCCAGCAGTACCCCCCAGGGAGAGCAGTACTTC.